This entry concerns a single TCR beta chain. Its cognate antigen is unknown. This entry comes from a study of shared clonotypes between healthy human individuals. The authors divided CD4+ cells into CD45RA+ naive and CD45RA-negative memory subsets. Findings and caveats of the study: Clonotype sharing across donors was expected to vary with sequencing depth.

Trimming pared 2 bases from V and 2 bases from J, leaving 11 bases between. Germline CDR1 and CDR2: KGHSH and LQKENI. CDR3 size: 15 residues. Every subset had its genomic DNA shared out evenly among several immunoSEQ plates. Some clones are missing from TCRdb's copy, which holds only in-frame ones; the method was immunoSEQ multiplex PCR. The sample comprises over 2 million clones, roughly 90% of which are singletons, and 0.3% to 0.45% rests with the top ten. Material: naive CD4+ T cells from PBMCs. Subset defined: CD45RA+ positively selected. The sequence derives from a man between 18 and 35 years old in good health. Some clones in this sample may be carry-over from other donors' samples. The V call is TRBV18, the J call TRBJ2-3, with D possibly matching TRBD1 (6 bases). The CDR3 is CASSPDGTPTDTQYF. DNA for the CDR3: TGTGCCAGCTCACCAGATGGGACACCCACAGATACGCAGTATTTT.